Sequencing of this T cell receptor (beta chain) was carried out in a study of blood T cells in healthy people across ages. Study results and caveats: Investigators viewed diversity estimates from one million T cells as underestimates, the study reported. Observed TCR beta diversity showed a strong correlation with the percentage of naive T cells as measured by flow cytometry.

Then a second PCR, running roughly 7 to 11 cycles, was carried out with a sample-barcoded 5' primer and a J-beta primer mix. Researchers report that each sample yielded at least 3 million CDR3-containing paired-end reads. Via MiXCR, TCRdb re-called the 5' RACE reads, giving one row per CDR3 protein. The sample consists of approximately 800,000 distinct CDR3 sequences, approximately 53% of them appearing once. As regards this clonotype: The antigen is undetermined.

This CDR3 is built from 15 residues. Trimming took 3 bases from V and 1 from J, leaving 10 bases between them. This chain uses TRBV12-3 or TRBV12-4 with TRBJ1-5; no clear D. The clonotype was recovered from an older man in good health. Input material: blood. In DNA, the CDR3 is TGTGCCAGCAGTTTTTATCGCAGCAGCAATCAGCCCCAGCATTTT. Protein: CASSFYRSSNQPQHF.